This T cell receptor (beta chain) was observed in a study of CD8+ T cells in alopecia areata. Study at large: After 6 to 18 months of tofacitinib, follow-up continued 6 months off drug.

RNA extraction and reverse transcription yielded cDNA as sequencing template. Clones were read by immunoSEQ multiplex PCR, and TCRdb kept only the in-frame ones, dropping some. The sample has about 150,000 clones; less than 65% are singletons. Sampling of alopecia areata patients yielded lesional scalp punch biopsies as well as peripheral blood. There are 15 residues in the CDR3. Between the trimmed V and J ends, which lost 7 bases and 5 bases, there was a span of 15 bases. Germline-derived CDR1 and CDR2 are LNHDA and SQIVND (reference sequence). This clone was detected a few times. The chain carries TRBV19 and TRBJ1-6, with D possibly being TRBD1 (6 bases). This clonotype was obtained from a human donor with alopecia areata. This sample comprised CD8+ T cells sorted from blood, obtained at week 0. The CDR3, as DNA: TGTGCCAGTAACGGGGGCCCCGCCGATAATTCACCCCTCCACTTT. Translation: CASNGGPADNSPLHF.